These 26 T cell receptor beta chains came from one sample sequenced in a study of shared T cell receptors in the human thymus. Using immunoSEQ multiplex PCR, the repertoire was profiled, and TCRdb retains in-frame clones only, with some absent. The sample consists of about 400,000 clones, 85% to 95% of them appearing once. The sequenced sample consisted of thymocytes. The receptor set was obtained from a human donor.

The chain combines TRBV9 with TRBJ1-1; the match to TRBD1 covers 8 bases. The V gene's germline CDR1 is SGDLS and CDR2 YYNGEE. Trimming removed 4 bases from V and 6 bases from J; junction bases left unmatched: 20. The CDR3 is 18 residues long. CDR3 sequence: CASSRPRQGSREDAEAFF. The DNA of the CDR3 is TGTGCCAGCAGCCGCCCCCGACAGGGGTCACGGGAAGACGCTGAAGCTTTCTTT.

The rearrangement uses TRBV5-4 and TRBJ2-1; D is perhaps TRBD2 (6 bases). The CDR3 runs to 13 residues. Germline V gene lookup returns CDR1 SGHNT and CDR2 YYREEE (reference sequence). V lost 5 bases to trimming and J lost 8 bases, with 14 bases between them. The CDR3 DNA reads as TGTGCCAGCAGTCCTAGCCCGGGGGATGAGCAGTTCTTC. Protein sequence: CASSPSPGDEQFF.

This chain links TRBV20-1 with TRBJ1-1; D call uncertain. The CDR3 length is 10 residues. Trimming stripped 5 bases from V and 7 bases from J, with 8 bases between. Germline values: CDR1 DFQATT, CDR2 SNEGSKA (reference sequence). The CDR3 here is CSARVFEAFF. The CDR3 region has the DNA TGCAGTGCTCGGGTTTTTGAAGCTTTCTTT.

The genes are TRBV30 and TRBJ2-7; the D is unclear. Trimming took off 2 bases at V and 5 bases at J, with 19 bases between the two ends. Per the germline V gene, CDR1 is GTSNPN and CDR2 is SVGIG (reference sequence). This CDR3 contains 15 residues. In nucleotides, the CDR3 is TGTGCCTGGAGTCCGACTCACAGAGGTATCCACGAGCAGTACTTC. Amino acid sequence: CAWSPTHRGIHEQYF.

The rearrangement joins TRBV7-2 to TRBJ1-5; D unclear. Germline V CDR1 and CDR2: SGHTA, FQGNSA. Deletions cut 5 bases from V and 7 bases from J, with 15 bases between. CDR3 size: 14 residues. CDR3 DNA: TGTGCCAGCAGCCCGCCGGGCTCCGGACAGCCCCAGCATTTT. Translating it yields CASSPPGSGQPQHF. Full variable domain (missing parts from reference TRBV7-2 and TRBJ1-5): GAGVSQSPSNKVTEKGKDVELRCDPISGHTALYWYRQSLGQGLEFLIYFQGNSAPDKSGLPSDRFSAERTGGSVSTLTIQRTQQEDSAVYLCASSPPGSGQPQHFGDGTRLSIL.

The chain has TRBV27 and TRBJ2-5; D possibly corresponds to TRBD1 (5 bases). V lost 2 bases to trimming and J lost 3 bases, with 7 bases between them. There are 13 residues in the CDR3. Germline V gene lookup returns CDR1 MNHEY and CDR2 SMNVEV (reference sequence). CDR3 in amino acids: CASSLDSKETQYF. For the CDR3, the DNA is TGTGCCAGCAGTTTAGACAGTAAAGAGACCCAGTACTTC.

The chain couples TRBV27 to TRBJ2-3, with 7 bases identical to TRBD1. Germline loops: CDR1 MNHEY, CDR2 SMNVEV (reference sequence). The V gene end was trimmed by 3 bases and the J gene end by 4 bases; junction bases not matched to a gene: 19. CDR3 length: 19 amino acids. CDR3 sequence reads: CASSLQSEGGRGMADTQYF. The CDR3 DNA follows: TGTGCCAGCAGTTTGCAAAGCGAAGGGGGCAGGGGGATGGCAGATACGCAGTATTTT.

This sequence joins TRBV12-2 and TRBJ1-5. TRBV12-2 is termed a pseudogene. This CDR3 is 18 amino acids long. CDR3 residues: CASRHTSRRPGGNQPQHF. The DNA of the CDR3 is TGTGCAAGTCGCCACACCTCAAGGCGTCCGGGGGGCAATCAGCCCCAGCATTTT.

V and J are TRBV28 and TRBJ1-1; D call uncertain. The length of the CDR3 is 15 residues. Germline V gene data show CDR1 as MDHEN and CDR2 as SYDVKM. The V gene lost 0 bases and the J gene lost 3 bases, with 11 bases spanning the gap. The CDR3 reads CASSLWQEYDTEAFF. DNA for the CDR3: TGTGCCAGCAGTTTATGGCAGGAGTACGACACTGAAGCTTTCTTT.

This clone was picked up one time. This CDR3 is CASSVDTSGITDTQYF. The CDR3 DNA is TGTGCCAGCAGCGTAGATACTAGCGGGATAACAGATACGCAGTATTTT. The V gene is TRBV9, the J gene TRBJ2-3, with 10 positions matching TRBD2. With V trimmed by 0 bases and J by 3 bases, 4 bases remained unmatched. The CDR3 extends over 16 amino acids. CDR1 and CDR2 (germline): SGDLS, YYNGEE.

This clone was seen a handful of times. The V gene is TRBV6-4, the J gene TRBJ1-1; the match to TRBD1 covers 8 bases. The CDR3 contains 16 residues. Trimming removed 2 bases from V and 4 bases from J; junction bases left unmatched: 9. CDR1 and CDR2 (germline): MRHNA, SNTAGT. The CDR3 here is CASSDGTGGVGTEAFF. CDR3 coding DNA: TGTGCCAGCAGTGACGGGACAGGAGGTGTGGGCACTGAAGCTTTCTTT.

The J gene is TRBJ2-1, the V gene TRBV28, with 10 bases aligning to TRBD2. CDR1 and CDR2 (germline): MDHEN, SYDVKM. The ends lost 5 bases at V and 7 bases at J; junction bases unmatched: 8. This CDR3 region has 15 residues. The DNA of the CDR3 is TGTGCCAGCAGTCGCGGGACTAGCGAGCGAAATGAGCAGTTCTTC. Protein: CASSRGTSERNEQFF.

V gene TRBV28 combines with J gene TRBJ2-7; 9 bases are shared with TRBD2. The germline gives CDR1 MDHEN, CDR2 SYDVKM. Trimming removed 6 bases from V and 2 bases from J; junction bases left unmatched: 11. This CDR3 contains 16 residues. CDR3 DNA sequence: TGTGCCAGCAGCGTACCGGGACTAGCATCGACCTACGAGCAGTACTTC. The encoded protein is CASSVPGLASTYEQYF.

The chain carries TRBV4-1 and TRBJ1-3, with D tentatively TRBD1 (5 bases). Trimming shortened V by 2 bases and J by 1 base, and 12 bases separated the two germline ends. Per the germline V gene, CDR1 is MGHRA and CDR2 is YSYEKL. This CDR3 region has 16 residues. In DNA, the CDR3 is TGCGCCAGCAGCCAACCCAAGGGGCGGTCTGGAAACACCATATATTTT. Protein product: CASSQPKGRSGNTIYF.

A single count supports this clone. The genes are TRBV7-3 and TRBJ2-7; 11 nucleotides align to TRBD2. The CDR3 loop spans 17 amino acids. Germline values: CDR1 SGHTA, CDR2 FQGTGA. Losses at the gene ends were 4 bases for V and 1 base for J; bases not matched to a gene: 9. In nucleotides, the CDR3 is TGTGCCAGCAGCTCCAATGGGACTAGCGGAAATTCCTACGAGCAGTACTTC. This encodes CASSSNGTSGNSYEQYF.

This chain joins TRBV12-5 and TRBJ2-1, with a possible D match to TRBD2 (6 bases). The germline V gene has CDR1 LGHNT and CDR2 FRNRAP. This CDR3 is 19 amino acids long. Trimming took off 1 base at V and 0 bases at J, with 19 bases between the two ends. CDR3 nucleotide sequence: TGTGCTAGTGGTTTGGAATCGGAGGGGCCCTCCTACTCCTACAATGAGCAGTTCTTC. This sequence encodes CASGLESEGPSYSYNEQFF. The variable domain in full, with the rest retrieved from reference TRBV12-5 and TRBJ2-1, is DARVTQTPRHKVTEMGQEVTMRCQPILGHNTVFWYRQTMMQGLELLAYFRNRAPLDDSGMPKDRFSAEMPDATLATLKIQPSEPRDSAVYFCASGLESEGPSYSYNEQFFGPGTRLTVL.

The V gene is TRBV5-1, the J gene TRBJ2-7; D is possibly TRBD1 or TRBD2 (5 bases each). The CDR3 has 12 amino acids. Trimming cost V 3 bases and J 6 bases, with 10 bases left between them. Germline V lookup: CDR1 SGHRS, CDR2 YFSETQ. The CDR3 region has the DNA TGCGCCAGCAGCTCCCGGGGCGGCGAGCAGTACTTC. Protein sequence: CASSSRGGEQYF.

The CDR3 reads CASSYPGTGLSYEQYF. CDR3 DNA: TGTGCCAGCAGCTACCCCGGGACAGGGCTCTCCTACGAGCAGTACTTC. This chain links TRBV5-4 with TRBJ2-7; 9 bases are a match to TRBD1. The CDR3 contains 16 residues. In germline, CDR1 is SGHNT, CDR2 YYREEE (reference sequence). With 3 bases clipped from V and 0 bases from J, the junction kept 7 bases outside the gene matches.

The chain carries TRBV5-1 and TRBJ2-7; TRBD1 agrees at 8 bases. The CDR3 totals 16 residues. From germline, CDR1 is SGHRS and CDR2 YFSETQ. Trimming took 0 bases from V and 9 from J; bases not matched to a gene: 14. This CDR3 is CASSLDPQGAREGQYF. The CDR3 region has the DNA TGCGCCAGCAGCTTGGATCCTCAGGGGGCGCGAGAGGGGCAGTACTTC.

This sequence joins TRBV2 and TRBJ2-3; 7 bases fit TRBD1. The CDR3 covers 18 residues. Trimming removed 7 bases from V and 2 bases from J; junction bases left unmatched: 18. The germline V gene has CDR1 SNHLY and CDR2 FYNNEI. The chain's CDR3 is CASTGRTGTLLFTDTQYF. The CDR3 bases are TGTGCCAGCACTGGACGGACAGGAACACTATTATTCACAGATACGCAGTATTTT.

J is TRBJ2-1 and V is TRBV29-1; D unresolved. V shed 4 bases and J shed 1 base, with 5 bases lying between them. CDR1 is SQVTM and CDR2 is ANQGSEA in the germline V gene. This CDR3 is built from 12 residues. The CDR3 DNA is TGCAGCGTTGTCGAATCCTACAATGAGCAGTTCTTC. Amino acids: CSVVESYNEQFF.

The gene calls are TRBV7-2 and TRBJ2-3; no clear D gene. Per germline, CDR1 SGHTA and CDR2 FQGNSA. The CDR3 runs to 15 residues. V lost 5 bases and J 5 bases, leaving 17 bases between the germline ends. The CDR3 reads CASSNKRVWQDTQYF. CDR3 sequence (DNA): TGTGCCAGCAGCAATAAAAGGGTGTGGCAAGATACGCAGTATTTT.

V and J are TRBV28 and TRBJ2-7, with 16 bases that match TRBD2. This CDR3 has 15 amino acids. Per the germline V gene, CDR1 is MDHEN and CDR2 is SYDVKM. The trim removed 5 bases at V and 7 bases at J, leaving 5 bases unmatched. The CDR3 region has the DNA TGTGCCAGCAGTACCGGGACTAGCGGGAGGGGGGAGCAGTACTTC. It yields the protein CASSTGTSGRGEQYF.

This clone appeared once. The gene calls are TRBV6-6 and TRBJ1-2, with D possibly TRBD1 on 6 matching bases. The CDR3 runs 15 residues. Germline values: CDR1 MNHNY, CDR2 SVGAGI (reference sequence). Trimming took off 7 bases at V and 0 bases at J, with 15 bases between the two ends. The CDR3 region is CASTPGGAANYGYTF. DNA for the CDR3: TGTGCCAGCACCCCCGGGGGGGCCGCTAACTATGGCTACACCTTC.

V usage is TRBV6-6 and J usage is TRBJ1-1; a possible D gene is TRBD1 (5 bases). This CDR3 contains 15 residues. V lost 10 bases and J lost 0, with 18 bases in between. Germline loops: CDR1 MNHNY, CDR2 SVGAGI (reference sequence). The DNA of the CDR3 is TGTGCCATACGACAGACACGTAAAATGAACACTGAAGCTTTCTTT. Its protein product is CAIRQTRKMNTEAFF.

V and J are TRBV27 and TRBJ2-1; the D call may be TRBD1 or TRBD2 (6 bases each). This CDR3 is built from 16 residues. V was pared by 2 bases and J by 6 bases, with 17 bases between. Germline CDR1 reads MNHEY; CDR2 reads SMNVEV (reference sequence). CDR3 nucleotide sequence: TGTGCCAGCAGTTTACCCAACAGGGTCGGGGGCAATGAGCAGTTCTTC. Amino acids: CASSLPNRVGGNEQFF.